This T cell receptor beta chain was recorded in a study of tumor-infiltrating lymphocytes in oesophageal squamous cell carcinoma (dated by TCRdb to the mid-2010s). A distance of 20 bases separates the germline ends of V and J, which lose 2 bases and 14 bases respectively. From cysteine to phenylalanine, the CDR3 is 14 amino acids long. CDR3 DNA is the only sequence kept; it has 42 bases, read in frame from the first base. The germline V gene gives CDR1 as SGHTA and CDR2 as FQGNSA. This clonotype was seen a handful of times. Its antigen is unknown. No quality values exist for individual bases; no much larger clone is one base distant. The library was prepared using PCR. The listed sequencing device is Illumina HiSeq 2000. Using fastp trimming at Q25 and MiXCR clonotype assembly, TCRdb reanalyzed the public sequencing data and kept in-frame beta chains. Each CDR3 protein appears once, grouped with its most common genes and DNA. The sample data list more than 7,000 distinct CDR3 sequences, and approximately 14% of these were observed just once. The ten largest clones capture 10% to 15% of the sample.

The chain joins TRBV7-2 to TRBJ2-3; the D match is possibly TRBD1 or TRBD2, with 5 bases aligned in each. The TCR was taken from a male donor with esophageal squamous cell carcinoma. Input material: blood. The nucleotide sequence is TGTGCCAGCAGCTTACAGGGTTGGATCGGGGAGCTGTATTTT. It translates to CASSLQGWIGELYF.